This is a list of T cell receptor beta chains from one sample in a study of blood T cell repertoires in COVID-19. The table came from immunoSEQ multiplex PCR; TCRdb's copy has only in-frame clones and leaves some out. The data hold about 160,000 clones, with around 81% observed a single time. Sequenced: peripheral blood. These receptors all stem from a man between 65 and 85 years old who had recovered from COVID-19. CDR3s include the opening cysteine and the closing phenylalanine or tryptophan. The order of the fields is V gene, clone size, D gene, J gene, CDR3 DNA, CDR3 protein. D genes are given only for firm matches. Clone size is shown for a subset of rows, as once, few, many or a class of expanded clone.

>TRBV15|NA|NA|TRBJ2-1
TGTGCCACCAGCGGTTACCGGGACAACTACAATGAGCAGTTCTTC
CATSGYRDNYNEQFF
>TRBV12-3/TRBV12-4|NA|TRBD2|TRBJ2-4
TGTGCCAGCAGTTTACGGGGGGTCAACATTCAGTACTTC
CASSLRGVNIQYF
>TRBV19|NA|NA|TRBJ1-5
TGTGCCACCGCCGACAGCGTCAATCAGCCCCAGCATTTT
CATADSVNQPQHF
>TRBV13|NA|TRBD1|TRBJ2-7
TGTGCCAGCAGCTCCAAGGGGCGGACAGGGAAAACCGAGCAGTACTTC
CASSSKGRTGKTEQYF
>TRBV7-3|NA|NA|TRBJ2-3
TGTGCCAGCAGCTTAACGACATCAGGGGCCTCTAGCACAGATACGCAGTATTTT
CASSLTTSGASSTDTQYF
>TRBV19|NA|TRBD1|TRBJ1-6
TGTGCCAGTAGTGAACGGACAGGGGGATGGAATTCACCCCTCCACTTT
CASSERTGGWNSPLHF
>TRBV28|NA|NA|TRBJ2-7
TGTGCCAGCAGTTTATCATTCGGCTCCTACGAGCAGTACTTC
CASSLSFGSYEQYF
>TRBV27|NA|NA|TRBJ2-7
TGTGCCAGCAGTTTATCATTCAGCTCCTACGAGCAGTACTTC
CASSLSFSSYEQYF
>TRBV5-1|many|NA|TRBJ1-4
TGCGCCAGCAGCTCGATGACAGGACGAAATGAAAAACTGTTTTTT
CASSSMTGRNEKLFF
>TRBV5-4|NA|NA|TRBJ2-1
TGTGCCAGCAGCTTTGTGGGCGATGAGCAGTTCTTC
CASSFVGDEQFF
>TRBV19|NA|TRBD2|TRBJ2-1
TGTGCCAGTATCACCACTAGCGGGAGGATCTCTGAGCAGTTCTTC
CASITTSGRISEQFF
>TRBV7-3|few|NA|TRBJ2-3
TGTGCCAGCAGCTTGGTTGGCGGCCCCACAGATACGCAGTATTTT
CASSLVGGPTDTQYF
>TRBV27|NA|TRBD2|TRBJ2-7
TGTGCCAGCAGTTATAGCGGGAGGGAGCAGTACTTC
CASSYSGREQYF
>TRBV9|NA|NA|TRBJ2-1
TGTGCCAGCAGCGTAGAGGGGCGAACGGACAATGAGCAGTTCTTC
CASSVEGRTDNEQFF
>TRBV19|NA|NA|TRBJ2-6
TGTGCCAGTAGTCCCATAGCCGCTGGGGCCAACGTCCTGACTTTC
CASSPIAAGANVLTF
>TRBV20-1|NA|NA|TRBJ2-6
TGCAGTGCTAGATCCCCTAACGTCCTGACTTTC
CSARSPNVLTF
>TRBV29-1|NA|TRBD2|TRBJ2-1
TGCAGCGTTGAAGGGGCGGGGGGGTCCTACAATGAGCAGTTCTTC
CSVEGAGGSYNEQFF
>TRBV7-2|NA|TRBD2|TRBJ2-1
TGTGCCAGCAGCCCTAGGGGGGCGGGAGGGCCCGTCAATGAGCAGTTCTTC
CASSPRGAGGPVNEQFF
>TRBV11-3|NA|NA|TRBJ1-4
TGTGCCAGCAGGTATTATGCAACTAATGAAAAACTGTTTTTT
CASRYYATNEKLFF
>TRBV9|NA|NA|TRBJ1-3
TGTGCCAGCAGCGTGCGGGGGCTCGCTGGAAACACCATATATTTT
CASSVRGLAGNTIYF
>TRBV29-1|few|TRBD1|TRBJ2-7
TGCAGCGTTGAAATGGGACAGGGAACCTACGAGCAGTACTTC
CSVEMGQGTYEQYF
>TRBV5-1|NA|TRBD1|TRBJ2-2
TGCGCCAGCAGCTTGGTACAGGGGGCGACCGGGGAGCTGTTTTTT
CASSLVQGATGELFF
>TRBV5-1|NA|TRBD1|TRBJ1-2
TGCGCCAGCAGCTTGGGGACAGGAGTAGAGTATCGTGGCTACACCTTC
CASSLGTGVEYRGYTF
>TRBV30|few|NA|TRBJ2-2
TGTGCCTGGAGTTATTCCGGGGAGCTGTTTTTT
CAWSYSGELFF
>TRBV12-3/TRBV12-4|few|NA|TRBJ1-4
TGTGCCAGCCAAAAGGGGACTAATGAAAAACTGTTTTTT
CASQKGTNEKLFF
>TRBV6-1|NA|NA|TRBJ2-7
TGTGCCAGCAGTGAAGAATTTGGCAGATACGAGCAGTACTTC
CASSEEFGRYEQYF
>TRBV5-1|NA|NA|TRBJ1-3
TGCGCCAGCAGCCCCGCAGTCAGGGCCTCTGGAAACACCATATATTTT
CASSPAVRASGNTIYF
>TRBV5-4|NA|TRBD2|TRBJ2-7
TGTGCCAGCAGCTTGTCGATATCGGCGGGAGGGGACGAGCAGTACTTC
CASSLSISAGGDEQYF
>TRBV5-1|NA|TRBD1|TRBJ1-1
TGCGCCAGCTCTGGGACAGGGGGCGCGGGCACTGAAGCTTTCTTT
CASSGTGGAGTEAFF
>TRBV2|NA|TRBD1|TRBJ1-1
TGTGCCAGCACGAGGACAGGGGGACTCACTGAAGCTTTCTTT
CASTRTGGLTEAFF
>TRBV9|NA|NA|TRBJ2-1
TGTGCCAGCAGCGTAGTAGGAGTAGGTGGTTACAATGAGCAGTTCTTC
CASSVVGVGGYNEQFF
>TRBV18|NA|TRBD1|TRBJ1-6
TGTGCCAGCTCAATAATTGACAGGGCCGAATGGGATATTAATTCACCCCTCCACTTT
CASSIIDRAEWDINSPLHF
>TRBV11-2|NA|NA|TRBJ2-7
TGTGCCAGCAGCTTACGGTGGGAGCAGTACTTC
CASSLRWEQYF
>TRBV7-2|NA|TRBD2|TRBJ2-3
TGTGCCAGCAGCCCCAGCGGGAGGGCTACAGATACGCAGTATTTT
CASSPSGRATDTQYF
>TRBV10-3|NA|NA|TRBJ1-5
TGTGCCATCAGGGGCGATAGCAATCAGCCCCAGCATTTT
CAIRGDSNQPQHF
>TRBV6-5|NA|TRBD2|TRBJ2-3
TGTGCCAGCAGTTACTCGGGGGGGACCGGCACAGATACGCAGTATTTT
CASSYSGGTGTDTQYF
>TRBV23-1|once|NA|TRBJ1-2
TGCGCCAGCAGTCCCGGGCCGGGACAAAGTAACTATGGCTACACCTTC
CASSPGPGQSNYGYTF
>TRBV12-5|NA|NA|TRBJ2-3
TGTGCTAGTGGACCCCGGCCGGGAGGCACAGATACGCAGTATTTT
CASGPRPGGTDTQYF
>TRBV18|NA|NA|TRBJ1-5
TGTGCCAGCTCCCGGGAGCATAGCAATCAGCCCCAGCATTTT
CASSREHSNQPQHF
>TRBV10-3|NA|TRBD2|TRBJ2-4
TGTGCCATCAGTGAGTCCCTAGCGGGGATGGCAGGAAACATTCAGTACTTC
CAISESLAGMAGNIQYF
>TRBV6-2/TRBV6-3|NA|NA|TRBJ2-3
TGTGCCAGCAGTTATAGCCAGGGTACCACAGATACGCAGTATTTT
CASSYSQGTTDTQYF
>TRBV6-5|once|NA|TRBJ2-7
TGTGCCAGCAGTACCGTCAGGGGCTCCTACGAGCAGTACTTC
CASSTVRGSYEQYF
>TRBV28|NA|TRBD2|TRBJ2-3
TGTGCCAGCAGCCTCGGGGGGGCCGATACGCAGTATTTT
CASSLGGADTQYF
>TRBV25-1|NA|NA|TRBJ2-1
TGTGCCAGCAGTGCGGACTATATTTTAAATGAGCAGTTCTTC
CASSADYILNEQFF
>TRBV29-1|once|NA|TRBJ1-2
TGCAGCGCCTCGACCACAGGCGACGGCTACACCTTC
CSASTTGDGYTF
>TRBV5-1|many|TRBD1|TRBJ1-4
TGCGCCAGCAGCTTGAATCAGGGGGGTGAAAAACTGTTTTTT
CASSLNQGGEKLFF
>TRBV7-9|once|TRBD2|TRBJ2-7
TGTGCCAGCCTCCGGGCGGGAGAGGCGGAGTGGGAGCAGTACTTC
CASLRAGEAEWEQYF
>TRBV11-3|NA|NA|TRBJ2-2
TGTGCCAGCAGCTCAATCAGCGGAGCGAACACCGGGGAGCTGTTTTTT
CASSSISGANTGELFF
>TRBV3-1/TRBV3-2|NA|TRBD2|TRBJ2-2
TGTGCCAGCAGCCAAGGGGGGAGGGCCACCGGGGAGCTGTTTTTT
CASSQGGRATGELFF
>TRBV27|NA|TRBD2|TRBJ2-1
TGTGCCAGCAGTCTGGGACTAGCGGGAGCCCGCAATGAGCAGTTCTTC
CASSLGLAGARNEQFF
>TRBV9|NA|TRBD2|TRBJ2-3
TGTGCCAGCAGCGATAAACCTAGCGGTGCTAGCACAGATACGCAGTATTTT
CASSDKPSGASTDTQYF
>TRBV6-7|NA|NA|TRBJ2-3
TGTGCCAGCAGTAGAACTGCACCAGATACGCAGTATTTT
CASSRTAPDTQYF
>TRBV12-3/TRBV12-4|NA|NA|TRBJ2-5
TGTGCCAGCAGTTTCGTGGCCCAAGAGACCCAGTACTTC
CASSFVAQETQYF
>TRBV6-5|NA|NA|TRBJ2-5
TGTGCCAGCAAGCCACCGGAAGGGGGGGAAGAGACCCAGTACTTC
CASKPPEGGEETQYF
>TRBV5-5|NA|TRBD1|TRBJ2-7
TGTGCCAGCAGGCCTGGGACAGGGACAGCCTACGAGCAGTACTTC
CASRPGTGTAYEQYF
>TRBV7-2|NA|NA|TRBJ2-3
TGTGCCAGCAGCTTAGTGGCCTCTACAGATACGCAGTATTTT
CASSLVASTDTQYF
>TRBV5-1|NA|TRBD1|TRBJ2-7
TGCGCCAGCAGCTTGGGCGGACAGGGGCTACACGAGCAGTACTTC
CASSLGGQGLHEQYF